This T cell receptor beta chain appears in the sequencing data of a study of CD8 T cells in ankylosing spondylitis. Study-wide findings and caveats: The study identified a TCR beta motif of eight highly homologous variants that appeared characteristic of ankylosing spondylitis blood.

Concerning this clonotype itself: No antigen is known for it.

J gave up 11 bases and V 0 bases, and 11 bases lay outside the gene matches. Per germline, CDR1 DFQATT and CDR2 SNEGSKA (reference sequence). The CDR3 is 14 residues long. Using quantitative 5'-RACE with molecular barcodes, the authors made TCR beta libraries. TCRdb reanalysed the 5' RACE reads using MiXCR and keeps one entry per CDR3 protein. Altogether under 550,000 distinct CDR3 sequences are present, roughly a quarter being singletons, with the ten largest covering about 0.92%. The chain employs TRBV20-1 and TRBJ1-1; 8 nucleotides match TRBD1. This TCR came from a male donor with ankylosing spondylitis. The material sequenced was blood, either unsorted or a sorted T cell fraction (not recorded which). This CDR3 reads CSARDGQGARSAFF. The DNA of the CDR3 is TGCAGTGCTAGAGATGGGCAGGGGGCGAGATCGGCTTTCTTT.